The rows below give T cell receptor beta chains drawn from one sample of a study of T cells after yellow fever vaccination. TCRdb re-analysed the 5' RACE reads in MiXCR, keeping a single row per CDR3 protein. The sample includes some 300,000 distinct CDR3 sequences, around 8.1% of them seen just once. The sample consisted of PBMCs, taken approximately 47 days after the first yellow fever vaccination. The source of these receptors is a man aged 18 to 29 who received the YFV17D yellow fever vaccine. Both conserved end residues are part of each CDR3. A D gene is named only where the DNA matches it firmly. Size is stated for part of the rows, as once, few or many counts, or as a class when the clone is expanded.

D gene	J gene	V gene	clone size	CDR3 protein	CDR3 DNA
.	TRBJ2-2	TRBV7-2	many	CASRSFGTDLNTGELFF	TGTGCCAGCAGGTCGTTTGGGACGGATCTGAACACCGGGGAGCTGTTTTTT
.	TRBJ2-2	TRBV6-2/TRBV6-3	.	CASSTPRTNTGELFF	TGTGCCAGCAGTACCCCCCGTACGAACACCGGGGAGCTGTTTTTT
.	TRBJ1-2	TRBV24-1	few	CATSDNGPYGYTF	TGTGCCACCAGTGATAACGGACCCTATGGCTACACCTTC
TRBD1	TRBJ2-6	TRBV11-2	few	CASSAGQGKSGANVLTF	TGTGCCAGCAGCGCCGGACAGGGTAAATCTGGGGCCAACGTCCTGACTTTC
.	TRBJ2-7	TRBV27	few	CASSFRGASEQYF	TGTGCCAGCAGTTTCCGGGGGGCATCCGAGCAGTACTTC
.	TRBJ1-2	TRBV5-6	few	CASSLGSAHGYTF	TGTGCCAGCAGCTTGGGGTCAGCCCATGGCTACACCTTC
TRBD2	TRBJ2-5	TRBV6-1	.	CATWGAGAQETQYF	TGTGCCACCTGGGGAGCGGGGGCCCAAGAGACCCAGTACTTC
TRBD1	TRBJ2-7	TRBV10-3	.	CAISAHRDRGGEQYF	TGTGCCATCAGCGCCCACCGGGACAGGGGTGGGGAGCAGTACTTC
.	TRBJ2-3	TRBV12-3/TRBV12-4	many	CASSFGATKFSTQYF	TGTGCCAGCAGTTTTGGCGCAACGAAATTTAGTACGCAGTATTTT
.	TRBJ2-3	TRBV29-1	few	CSVEDAAGDTQYF	TGCAGCGTTGAAGATGCGGCGGGAGATACGCAGTATTTT
.	TRBJ1-1	TRBV4-2	few	CASSQVGENTEAFF	TGTGCCAGCAGCCAAGTGGGGGAGAACACTGAAGCTTTCTTT
.	TRBJ1-1	TRBV29-1	few	CSSLGQMNTEAFF	TGCAGCTCCCTTGGACAGATGAACACTGAAGCTTTCTTT
.	TRBJ1-3	TRBV7-2	few	CASSSAVAASGNTIYF	TGTGCCAGCAGCTCTGCGGTGGCAGCCTCTGGAAACACCATATATTTT
.	TRBJ1-5	TRBV7-2	.	CASSPRVRSNQPQHF	TGTGCCAGCAGCCCTCGGGTTCGGAGCAATCAGCCCCAGCATTTT